The 4 T cell receptor beta chains below all came from one sample that was sequenced in a study of shared clonotypes between healthy human individuals. Profiled with immunoSEQ multiplex PCR; TCRdb holds only in-frame clones, not every one. This sample yields about 1.4 million clones, of which roughly 95% are seen a single time; 1.2% belongs to the top ten. The sequenced sample was naive CD4+ T cells sorted from blood. Subset given: CD45RA+ positively selected. The receptors were sampled from a man aged 30-40 years in good health.

The genes are TRBV5-1 and TRBJ2-3, with D hard to call. V was pared by 2 bases and J by 0 bases, with 7 bases between. The CDR3 loop spans 14 amino acids. CDR1 SGHRS and CDR2 YFSETQ come from the germline V gene. The CDR3 protein is CASSLLRSTDTQYF. The DNA of the CDR3 is TGCGCCAGCAGCTTATTAAGAAGCACAGATACGCAGTATTTT.

The CDR3 here is CASSYGLAGATGELFF. The CDR3 DNA is TGTGCCAGCAGTTACGGGCTAGCGGGTGCCACCGGGGAGCTGTTTTTT. The V and J genes are TRBV6-6 and TRBJ2-2, with 8 bases aligning to TRBD2. J was trimmed by 4 bases and V by 2 bases; bases with no gene match: 6. Looked up from germline, CDR1 is MNHNY and CDR2 is SVGAGI (reference sequence). The CDR3 length is 16 residues.

J is TRBJ1-1 and V is TRBV10-3, with 7 bases identical to TRBD1. Germline-derived CDR1 and CDR2 are ENHRY and SYGVKD. The length of the CDR3 is 14 residues. Trimming at V came to 0 bases and at J to 6 bases, leaving 4 bases not matched to a gene. This chain's CDR3 is CAISESGQDAEAFF. CDR3 in DNA: TGTGCCATCAGTGAGTCTGGACAGGACGCTGAAGCTTTCTTT.

V is TRBV27 and J is TRBJ2-2; D gene ambiguous. Germline V gene data show CDR1 as MNHEY and CDR2 as SMNVEV (reference sequence). The CDR3 loop spans 14 amino acids. V lost 2 bases and J 9 bases, leaving 13 bases between the germline ends. The CDR3 region has the DNA TGTGCCAGCAGTTTACAAATATCTTTCCGGGAGCTGTTTTTT. It translates to CASSLQISFRELFF.